This passage covers 24 T cell receptor beta chains from one sample sequenced in a study of cytomegalovirus exposure and HLA in healthy donors. Amplification used 60 Vbeta primers and 13 Jbeta primers. Assay: immunoSEQ multiplex PCR; the TCRdb copy retains only in-frame clones and omits some. The sample lists 150,000 to 200,000 clones, less than 85% seen once, with about 4.5% in the top ten. The sequenced material came from PBMCs. These receptor sequences come from a middle-aged man in good health and CMV-seronegative.

This sequence joins TRBV19 and TRBJ1-1; TRBD1 matches at 8 bases. The V gene's germline CDR1 is LNHDA and CDR2 SQIVND (reference sequence). The J segment lost 5 bases and the V segment lost 4 bases, leaving 15 bases of the junction unmatched. CDR3 length equals 17 residues. The CDR3 loop is CASSTLGQAVGRTEAFF. In nucleotides, the CDR3 is TGTGCCAGTAGTACGCTGGGACAGGCGGTGGGAAGGACTGAAGCTTTCTTT.

This clone was seen only once. The chain employs TRBV18 and TRBJ1-4; 7 bases are a match to TRBD1. Germline trimming cut 2 bases from V and 6 bases from J; bases unmatched to any gene: 3. The CDR3 extends over 14 amino acids. CDR1 is KGHSH, CDR2 LQKENI, per germline. CDR3 loop: CASSPDRVDEKLFF. The CDR3 DNA reads as TGTGCCAGCTCACCAGACAGGGTAGATGAAAAACTGTTTTTT.

This clone was found a few times. The V and J genes are TRBV7-8 and TRBJ1-4; D is uncertain. The length of the CDR3 is 16 residues. Germline CDR1 SGHVS, CDR2 FQNEAQ. Deletions cut 1 base from V and 7 bases from J, with 16 bases between. CDR3 DNA: TGTGCCAGCAGCTTAGATTACCGGGTTCTGGGTGAAAAACTGTTTTTT. It yields the protein CASSLDYRVLGEKLFF.

The rearrangement links TRBV2 to TRBJ2-2; 7 bases fit TRBD1. Germline assignment: CDR1 SNHLY and CDR2 FYNNEI. The CDR3 extends over 15 amino acids. J was trimmed by 4 bases and V by 4 bases; bases with no gene match: 6. The CDR3 bases are TGTGCCAGCAGTGCCTACTCAGGGGGCACCGGGGAGCTGTTTTTT. This codes for CASSAYSGGTGELFF.

The rearrangement uses TRBV29-1 and TRBJ2-1; 7 bases fit TRBD1. The trim removed 7 bases at V and 6 bases at J, leaving 6 bases unmatched. This CDR3 spans 12 amino acids. Germline V gene lookup returns CDR1 SQVTM and CDR2 ANQGSEA. The CDR3 region has the DNA TGCAGCGCTAAGACAGGGAGCAATGAGCAGTTCTTC. Translated: CSAKTGSNEQFF.

This clone was seen a handful of times. This chain links TRBV27 with TRBJ2-7, with TRBD2 matching over 10 bases. CDR1 and CDR2 (germline): MNHEY, SMNVEV (reference sequence). This CDR3 has 14 residues. J was trimmed by 2 bases and V by 6 bases; bases with no gene match: 4. The CDR3 sequence: CASRSSGGPYEQYF. CDR3 nucleotide sequence: TGTGCCAGCAGATCTAGCGGGGGACCCTACGAGCAGTACTTC.

CDR3 loop: CASSATGRTEAFF. Here the CDR3 DNA reads TGTGCCAGCAGTGCGACAGGGCGGACTGAAGCTTTCTTT. V gene TRBV6-1 combines with J gene TRBJ1-1; 7 positions match TRBD1. Per germline, CDR1 MNHNS and CDR2 SASEGT. The CDR3 is 13 amino acids. The ends lost 4 bases at V and 5 bases at J; junction bases unmatched: 4.

This chain connects TRBV7-9 to TRBJ1-1, with D hard to call. Germline V lookup: CDR1 SEHNR, CDR2 FQNEAQ (reference sequence). Between the trimmed V and J ends, which lost 8 bases and 3 bases, there was a span of 7 bases. CDR3 length equals 11 residues. In DNA, the CDR3 is TGTGCCAGCTCGGAGGACACTGAAGCTTTCTTT. Translation gives CASSEDTEAFF.

The CDR3 region is CASSSAGGSGNTIYF. CDR3 nucleotides: TGTGCCAGCAGTTCTGCGGGTGGTTCTGGAAACACCATATATTTT. The genes are TRBV28 and TRBJ1-3; D not certain. The CDR3 is made up of 15 amino acids. Germline CDR1 MDHEN, CDR2 SYDVKM. Trimming removed 4 bases from V and 1 base from J, with 11 bases in between.

The V call is TRBV5-4, the J call TRBJ2-7, with 7 bases fitting TRBD1. Per the germline V gene, CDR1 is SGHNT and CDR2 is YYREEE (reference sequence). The CDR3 length is 15 residues. With 0 bases clipped from V and 4 bases from J, the junction kept 7 bases outside the gene matches. In DNA, the CDR3 is TGTGCCAGCAGCTTGGGACAGGGAGTTGGTTACGAGCAGTACTTC. It translates to CASSLGQGVGYEQYF.

This rearrangement joins TRBV19 to TRBJ2-1; 9 nucleotides match TRBD1. The CDR3 spans 15 residues. With 6 bases clipped from V and 8 bases from J, the junction kept 11 bases outside the gene matches. CDR1 and CDR2 from the germline V gene are LNHDA and SQIVND (reference sequence). The CDR3 protein is CASRFRDRERDEQFF. CDR3 DNA sequence: TGTGCCAGTAGATTCCGGGACAGGGAAAGGGATGAGCAGTTCTTC.

The chain is built from TRBV9 and TRBJ2-3; D is uncertain. The CDR3 extends over 15 amino acids. Germline assignment: CDR1 SGDLS and CDR2 YYNGEE. V was trimmed by 0 bases and J by 0 bases, leaving 8 bases between them. CDR3 sequence: CASSVAAASTDTQYF. The CDR3 coding sequence is TGTGCCAGCAGCGTAGCGGCGGCCAGCACAGATACGCAGTATTTT. Looking up the rest from reference TRBV9 and TRBJ2-3 gives the full variable domain: DSGVTQTPKHLITATGQRVTLRCSPRSGDLSVYWYQQSLDQGLQFLIQYYNGEERAKGNILERFSAQQFPDLHSELNLSSLELGDSALYFCASSVAAASTDTQYFGPGTRLTVL.

This clone was seen a few times. The chain is built from TRBV6-5 and TRBJ2-3; D is ambiguous. CDR3 length equals 15 residues. CDR1 and CDR2 (germline): MNHEY, SVGAGI. Trimming took off 2 bases at V and 0 bases at J, with 9 bases between the two ends. CDR3 nucleotides: TGTGCCAGCAGTTACGCCCCAACTAGCACAGATACGCAGTATTTT. It codes for CASSYAPTSTDTQYF.

The chain is built from TRBV6-1 and TRBJ2-5, with 9 bases lining up with TRBD2. The CDR3 spans 13 residues. Germline V gene lookup returns CDR1 MNHNS and CDR2 SASEGT. CDR3 nucleotides: TGTCTACACAGCGGGGGGCCTCAAGAGACCCAGTACTTC. Translated: CLHSGGPQETQYF.

The rearrangement uses TRBV7-3 and TRBJ2-7; 7 positions agree with TRBD1. Trimming took 2 bases from V and 7 from J; bases not matched to a gene: 5. The V gene's germline CDR1 is SGHTA and CDR2 FQGTGA. This CDR3 has 13 residues. This chain's CDR3 is CASSLEGAGEQYF. For the CDR3, the DNA is TGTGCCAGCAGCTTAGAGGGGGCTGGTGAGCAGTACTTC.

V is TRBV7-9 and J is TRBJ2-3, with TRBD1 matching over 7 bases. In germline, CDR1 is SEHNR, CDR2 FQNEAQ (reference sequence). The CDR3 runs 15 residues. V was clipped by 0 bases and J by 6 bases; unmatched bases: 6. CDR3 bases: TGTGCCAGCAGCTTAGCGCAAGGGGGCGCGGATACGCAGTATTTT. Translation gives CASSLAQGGADTQYF.

This chain connects TRBV7-3 to TRBJ2-1; D unclear. The V gene's germline CDR1 is SGHTA and CDR2 FQGTGA. CDR3 length: 13 amino acids. With 1 base removed from V and 9 bases from J, the gap between germline ends came to 10 bases. CDR3 coding DNA: TGTGCCAGCAGCTTAAAGCCCTCCACTGAGCAGTTCTTC. Its translation is CASSLKPSTEQFF.

The rearrangement links TRBV19 to TRBJ1-1; 10 positions match TRBD1. The CDR3 totals 14 residues. Per germline, CDR1 LNHDA and CDR2 SQIVND (reference sequence). V shed 5 bases, J shed 2 bases, and the junction held 2 bases outside the gene matches. The CDR3 region is CASSATGGNTEAFF. The CDR3 DNA sequence: TGTGCCAGTAGTGCGACAGGGGGCAACACTGAAGCTTTCTTT.

Notes on this clone: Germline and junction disagree at one end, which may indicate a read error. The chain links TRBV7-9 to TRBJ1-5; 8 nucleotides align to TRBD1. The CDR3 totals 14 residues. Germline CDR1 and CDR2: SEHNR and FQNEAQ (reference sequence). The CDR3 nucleotides are TGTTCCAGCAGTCCGGACAGGGCAAATCAGCCCCAGCATTTT. Its protein product is CSSSPDRANQPQHF.

The table lists this clone with a count of one. V is TRBV13 and J is TRBJ2-1, with TRBD1 matching over 7 bases. This CDR3 has 13 amino acids. V shed 2 bases and J 9 bases; nucleotides not matched to a gene: 4. Looked up from germline, CDR1 is PRHDT and CDR2 is FYEKMQ (reference sequence). CDR3 coding DNA: TGTGCCAGCAGCTTACAACAGGGGAGTGAGCAGTTCTTC. Amino acid sequence: CASSLQQGSEQFF.

The chain combines TRBV9 with TRBJ1-6; no clear D. Germline V gives CDR1 SGDLS, CDR2 YYNGEE. V was clipped by 3 bases and J by 9 bases, with 10 bases between them. This CDR3 has 13 residues. The CDR3 DNA follows: TGTGCCAGCAGCGCCGCCCGAGCTTCACCCCTCCACTTT. As protein: CASSAARASPLHF.

The rearrangement joins TRBV27 to TRBJ2-3; 16 nucleotides agree with TRBD2. The CDR3 is 18 amino acids. After removal of 6 bases from V and 2 bases from J, the junction contained 8 bases not matched to a gene. Germline assignment: CDR1 MNHEY and CDR2 SMNVEV (reference sequence). CDR3 nucleotide sequence: TGTGCCAGCAGGGCGGGACTAGCGGGGGGGCTTCACACAGATACGCAGTATTTT. It is translated as CASRAGLAGGLHTDTQYF.

The chain has TRBV10-1 and TRBJ1-3; D not certain. Germline V CDR1 and CDR2: WNHNN, SYGVQD (reference sequence). Trimming took 8 bases from V and 0 from J, leaving 20 bases between them. There are 17 residues in the CDR3. Here the CDR3 reads CASGEAYDQSSGNTIYF. The CDR3 bases are TGCGCCAGCGGGGAGGCATACGACCAGAGCTCTGGAAACACCATATATTTT.

This chain links TRBV7-9 with TRBJ2-7, with D tentatively TRBD2 (6 bases). Trimming removed 7 bases at V and 4 bases at J, with 20 bases between. Per the germline V gene, CDR1 is SEHNR and CDR2 is FQNEAQ (reference sequence). The CDR3 is 15 residues long. In DNA form, the CDR3 reads TGTGCCAGCATCCGAACCGGGGTAGCGGTGTACGAGCAGTACTTC. Translation: CASIRTGVAVYEQYF.